A single sample is the source of the 23 T cell receptor beta chains below, sequenced in a study of T cell responses to AZD1222 COVID-19 vaccine. Sequencing used immunoSEQ multiplex PCR; TCRdb keeps in-frame clones, though not all of them. The repertoire includes roughly 130,000 clones, around nine tenths of them detected once, and roughly 1.8% sits in the top ten. The source material was peripheral blood, sampled on day 0 of AZD1222 vaccination. The source is an adult in good health.

This clone was detected only a few times. This sequence joins TRBV30 and TRBJ1-2; D is perhaps TRBD1 (5 bases). The germline gives CDR1 GTSNPN, CDR2 SVGIG (reference sequence). Trimming shortened V by 0 bases and J by 1 base, and 18 bases separated the two germline ends. CDR3 length: 17 amino acids. CDR3 sequence (DNA): TGTGCCTGGAGTGTACTTTCGAGGGACCTTCTTAACTATGGCTACACCTTC. It translates to CAWSVLSRDLLNYGYTF.

This clone was counted once. V is TRBV24-1 and J is TRBJ1-3; D gene uncertain. The CDR3 covers 15 residues. Germline V gene data show CDR1 as KGHDR and CDR2 as SFDVKD. Trimming left V 4 bases short and J 1 base short, with 10 bases between. This CDR3 is CATSDSRGSGNTIYF. CDR3 in DNA: TGTGCCACCAGTGACAGCCGGGGTTCTGGAAACACCATATATTTT.

The chain employs TRBV6-5 and TRBJ1-3, with no clear D. The V end was cut by 7 bases, the J end by 4 bases, with 11 bases between. There are 13 residues in the CDR3. Germline values: CDR1 MNHEY, CDR2 SVGAGI. The CDR3 region is CASIKPPGNTIYF. For the CDR3, the DNA is TGTGCCAGCATAAAACCTCCGGGAAACACCATATATTTT.

The sample holds one count of this clone. V is TRBV3-1 (or the pseudogene TRBV3-2) and J is TRBJ1-5; D is uncertain. The CDR3 runs to 14 residues. From germline, CDR1 is LGHDT and CDR2 YNNKEL (reference sequence). V was pared by 4 bases and J by 6 bases, with 13 bases between. CDR3 amino acids: CASSPSSGTQPQHF. The CDR3 DNA is TGTGCCAGCAGCCCCTCCTCAGGTACTCAGCCCCAGCATTTT.

This chain joins TRBV19 and TRBJ1-5; 7 bases match TRBD1. Trimming at V came to 5 bases and at J to 7 bases, leaving 8 bases not matched to a gene. The germline CDR1 and CDR2 sequences are LNHDA and SQIVND (reference sequence). The CDR3 is 14 amino acids. The CDR3 region has the DNA TGTGCCAGTAGTCCAGGGGGGGGTCCCCAGCCCCAGCATTTT. Translation gives CASSPGGGPQPQHF.

The chain combines TRBV19 with TRBJ2-1, with a weak D call TRBD2 (5 bases). The CDR3 consists of 16 residues. V was shortened by 1 base and J by 4 bases, with 14 bases between the two germline ends. Germline V gives CDR1 LNHDA, CDR2 SQIVND (reference sequence). As DNA, the CDR3 is TGTGCCAGTAGTATAGGTTTGAGGGCAACTTACAATGAGCAGTTCTTC. It encodes CASSIGLRATYNEQFF. The complete variable domain, with remaining parts taken from reference TRBV19 and TRBJ2-1, reads DGGITQSPKYLFRKEGQNVTLSCEQNLNHDAMYWYRQDPGQGLRLIYYSQIVNDFQKGDIAEGYSVSREKKESFPLTVTSAQKNPTAFYLCASSIGLRATYNEQFFGPGTRLTVL.

The V and J genes are TRBV28 and TRBJ1-1; tentative D call: TRBD1 (5 bases). The CDR3 length is 13 residues. Germline-derived CDR1 and CDR2 are MDHEN and SYDVKM. Trimming stripped 11 bases from V and 7 bases from J, with 20 bases between. The CDR3 DNA reads as TGTGCCGCAACCGGGACCCACCTAGTTGAAGCTTTCTTT. This encodes CAATGTHLVEAFF.

The chain couples TRBV19 to TRBJ2-1; D not resolved. Germline V gene sequence: CDR1 LNHDA, CDR2 SQIVND (reference sequence). Trimming removed 5 bases at V and 9 bases at J, with 14 bases between. This CDR3 spans 13 amino acids. This CDR3 reads CASSGGVWGEQFF. For the CDR3, the DNA is TGTGCCAGTAGTGGTGGGGTATGGGGTGAGCAGTTCTTC.

The V and J genes are TRBV28 and TRBJ1-2, with D possibly being TRBD1 (6 bases). The CDR3 runs 15 residues. V lost 5 bases and J 6 bases, leaving 19 bases between the germline ends. Germline V gene lookup returns CDR1 MDHEN and CDR2 SYDVKM. In nucleotides, the CDR3 is TGTGCCAGCAGTGATCGTCAGGGGCTCCTGAATGGCTACACCTTC. Amino acid sequence: CASSDRQGLLNGYTF.

This clone appeared once. The J gene is TRBJ2-1, the V gene TRBV7-6, with D perhaps TRBD2 (5 bases). The germline gives CDR1 SGHVS, CDR2 FNYEAQ. Trimming stripped 5 bases from V and 1 base from J, with 9 bases between. The CDR3 has 14 residues. This CDR3 reads CASSPGGSYNEQFF. As DNA, the CDR3 is TGTGCCAGCAGCCCCGGAGGTTCCTACAATGAGCAGTTCTTC.

The count of this clone is one. The chain employs TRBV19 and TRBJ1-5; D remains ambiguous. The CDR3 is 15 residues long. V was shortened by 5 bases and J by 3 bases, with 14 bases between the two germline ends. CDR1 and CDR2 from the germline V gene are LNHDA and SQIVND (reference sequence). The DNA of the CDR3 is TGTGCCAGTAGTTGGGGTATCCCCCACAATCAGCCCCAGCATTTT. Amino acid sequence: CASSWGIPHNQPQHF.

The rearrangement joins TRBV6-5 to TRBJ1-2; 7 bases match TRBD1. This CDR3 has 16 residues. V shed 2 bases, J shed 7 bases, and the junction held 13 bases outside the gene matches. Germline V gene sequence: CDR1 MNHEY, CDR2 SVGAGI. CDR3: CASSYADRVGTSGYTF. The CDR3 region has the DNA TGTGCCAGCAGTTACGCAGACAGGGTAGGAACGAGTGGCTACACCTTC.

The rearrangement links TRBV11-2 to TRBJ2-1; 8 bases map to TRBD2. The CDR3 contains 16 residues. V was pared by 5 bases and J by 4 bases, with 10 bases of the junction left unmatched. Per germline, CDR1 SGHAT and CDR2 FQNNGV. The DNA of the CDR3 is TGTGCCAGCAGCCCGAGCCCGGGACTAGGTTACAATGAGCAGTTCTTC. This encodes CASSPSPGLGYNEQFF.

This chain uses TRBV7-2 with TRBJ1-2, with 10 bases fitting TRBD1. Germline CDR1 and CDR2: SGHTA and FQGNSA. This CDR3 is built from 15 residues. Trimming at V came to 4 bases and at J to 1 base, leaving 3 bases not matched to a gene. The CDR3 loop is CASSSGQGFNYGYTF. The CDR3 nucleotides read TGTGCCAGCAGCTCGGGACAGGGGTTTAACTATGGCTACACCTTC.

The rearrangement joins TRBV7-9 to TRBJ1-2; D uncertain. The CDR3 spans 14 residues. The V end lost 4 bases, the J end lost 1 base, and 10 bases lay between the germline ends. Germline assignment: CDR1 SEHNR and CDR2 FQNEAQ (reference sequence). CDR3: CASSSGPINYGYTF. The CDR3, as DNA: TGTGCCAGCAGCTCCGGACCGATTAACTATGGCTACACCTTC. Using reference TRBV7-9 and TRBJ1-2 for the parts outside the CDR3, the full variable domain is DTGVSQNPRHKITKRGQNVTFRCDPISEHNRLYWYRQTLGQGPEFLTYFQNEAQLEKSRLLSDRFSAERPKGSFSTLEIQRTEQGDSAMYLCASSSGPINYGYTFGSGTRLTVV.

The chain employs TRBV27 and TRBJ2-5, with D perhaps TRBD1 (7 bases). Deletions cut 8 bases from V and 1 base from J, with 26 bases between. This CDR3 has 18 amino acids. Germline CDR1 and CDR2: MNHEY and SMNVEV (reference sequence). The DNA for the CDR3 is TGTGCCAGCTTCCGGAGGGGGCTTCCGGGACAGCTCCAAGAGACCCAGTACTTC. Its translation is CASFRRGLPGQLQETQYF.

The chain couples TRBV10-3 to TRBJ1-6; D ambiguous. The CDR3 spans 16 residues. Trimming took 4 bases from V and 10 from J, leaving 20 bases between them. Germline V gene lookup returns CDR1 ENHRY and CDR2 SYGVKD. CDR3: CAISGPLEGARSPLHF. CDR3 nucleotides: TGTGCCATCAGTGGCCCCCTGGAGGGAGCGCGGTCACCCCTCCACTTT.

The rearrangement uses TRBV30 and TRBJ2-3, with D perhaps matching TRBD1 or TRBD2 (5 bases each). The V gene's germline CDR1 is GTSNPN and CDR2 SVGIG (reference sequence). This CDR3 is built from 16 residues. V lost 3 bases and J 4 bases, leaving 20 bases between the germline ends. CDR3 in amino acids: CAWSRKGAAGPDTQYF. DNA of the CDR3: TGTGCCTGGAGCCGCAAAGGGGCGGCGGGCCCAGATACGCAGTATTTT.

The chain is built from TRBV21-1 and TRBJ1-5. TRBV21-1 is classified as a pseudogene. The CDR3 is 15 residues long. This CDR3 reads CASSIRGYSNQPQHF. Written as DNA, the CDR3 is TGTGCCAGCAGCATTCGAGGTTATAGCAATCAGCCCCAGCATTTT.

This clone was picked up a small number of times. V is TRBV5-1 and J is TRBJ2-7; no clear D gene. The CDR3 loop spans 15 amino acids. The V end was cut by 0 bases, the J end by 0 bases, with 10 bases between. Germline V gene lookup returns CDR1 SGHRS and CDR2 YFSETQ. Here the CDR3 DNA reads TGCGCCAGCAGCTTGGATCCAGGAGCCTCCTACGAGCAGTACTTC. Amino acid sequence: CASSLDPGASYEQYF.

The gene calls are TRBV6-6 and TRBJ2-3, with D possibly matching TRBD1 (6 bases). The V end lost 7 bases, the J end lost 3 bases, and 14 bases lay between the germline ends. Germline V gene lookup returns CDR1 MNHNY and CDR2 SVGAGI (reference sequence). CDR3 length equals 14 residues. CDR3 loop: CASNGGRGTDTQYF. The DNA for the CDR3 is TGTGCCAGCAACGGAGGCAGGGGTACAGATACGCAGTATTTT.

CDR3 bases: TGCGCCAGCGAGACTGAACCCGGGGGGGGCTCACCCCTCCACTTT. This gives the protein CASETEPGGGSPLHF. The chain has TRBV5-1 and TRBJ1-6; tentative D call: TRBD1 (6 bases). The CDR3 sequence is 15 residues long. Germline V gene sequence: CDR1 SGHRS, CDR2 YFSETQ. Trimming cost V 7 bases and J 10 bases, with 21 bases left between them.

J is TRBJ2-7 and V is TRBV2, with 9 bases identical to TRBD1. The CDR3 consists of 16 residues. Germline CDR1 is SNHLY and CDR2 is FYNNEI. V lost 5 bases, J lost 6 bases, and 14 bases stayed unmatched. CDR3 residues: CASSNPGQGFPGEQYF. For the CDR3, the DNA is TGTGCCAGCAGTAATCCGGGACAGGGATTCCCCGGCGAGCAGTACTTC.